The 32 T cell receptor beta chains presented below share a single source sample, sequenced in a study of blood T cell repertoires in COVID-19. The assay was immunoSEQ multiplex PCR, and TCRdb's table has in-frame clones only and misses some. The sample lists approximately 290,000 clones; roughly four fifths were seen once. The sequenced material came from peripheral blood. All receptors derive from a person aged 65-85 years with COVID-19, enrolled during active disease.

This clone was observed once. The CDR3 protein is CASSRDIWNTEAFF. The CDR3 DNA is TGTGCCAGCAGCCGGGACATCTGGAACACTGAAGCTTTCTTT. The V gene is TRBV5-5, the J gene TRBJ1-1; a possible D gene is TRBD1 (6 bases). The CDR3 consists of 14 residues. Germline V gene sequence: CDR1 SGHKS, CDR2 YYEKEE (reference sequence). Trimming left V 4 bases short and J 1 base short, with 11 bases between. The full variable domain, with the rest looked up from reference TRBV5-5 and TRBJ1-1, is DAGVTQSPTHLIKTRGQQVTLRCSPISGHKSVSWYQQVLGQGPQFIFQYYEKEERGRGNFPDRFSARQFPNYSSELNVNALLLGDSALYLCASSRDIWNTEAFFGQGTRLTVV.

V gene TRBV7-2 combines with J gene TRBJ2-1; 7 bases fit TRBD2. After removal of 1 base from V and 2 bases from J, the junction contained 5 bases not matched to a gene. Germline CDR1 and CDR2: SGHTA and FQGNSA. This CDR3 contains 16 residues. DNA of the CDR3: TGTGCCAGCAGCTTAGTTGGGGGGGGAACCTACAATGAGCAGTTCTTC. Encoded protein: CASSLVGGGTYNEQFF.

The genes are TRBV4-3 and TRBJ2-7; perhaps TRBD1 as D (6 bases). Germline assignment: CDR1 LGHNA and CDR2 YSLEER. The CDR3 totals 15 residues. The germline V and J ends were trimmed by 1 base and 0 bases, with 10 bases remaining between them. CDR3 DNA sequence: TGCGCCAGCAGCCAAGGGCAGGGGCTCTCCTACGAGCAGTACTTC. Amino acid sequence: CASSQGQGLSYEQYF.

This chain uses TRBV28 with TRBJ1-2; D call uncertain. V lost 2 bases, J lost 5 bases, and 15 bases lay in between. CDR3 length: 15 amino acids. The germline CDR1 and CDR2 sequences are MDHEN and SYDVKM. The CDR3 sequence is CASSLPLAGTYGYTF. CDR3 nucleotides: TGTGCCAGCAGTTTACCCCTGGCAGGTACTTATGGCTACACCTTC.

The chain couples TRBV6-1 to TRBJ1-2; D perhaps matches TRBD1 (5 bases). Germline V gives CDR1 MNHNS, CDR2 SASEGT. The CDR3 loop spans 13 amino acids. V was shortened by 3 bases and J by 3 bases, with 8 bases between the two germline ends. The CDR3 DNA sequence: TGTGCCAGCAGTGACAAAGGGGACTATGGCTACACCTTC. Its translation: CASSDKGDYGYTF.

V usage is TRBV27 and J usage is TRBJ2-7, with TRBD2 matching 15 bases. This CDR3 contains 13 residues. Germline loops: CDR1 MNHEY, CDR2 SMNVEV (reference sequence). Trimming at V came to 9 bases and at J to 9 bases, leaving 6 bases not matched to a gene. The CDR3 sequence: CASGTSGRPGQYF. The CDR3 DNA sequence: TGTGCCAGTGGGACTAGCGGGAGGCCGGGGCAGTACTTC.

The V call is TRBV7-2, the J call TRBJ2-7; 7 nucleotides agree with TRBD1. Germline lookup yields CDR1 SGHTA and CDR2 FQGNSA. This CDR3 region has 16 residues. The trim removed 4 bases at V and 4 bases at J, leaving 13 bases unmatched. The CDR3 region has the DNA TGTGCCAGCAGCTCCCGTGGGGATGGCAGGGGGTACGAGCAGTACTTC. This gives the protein CASSSRGDGRGYEQYF.

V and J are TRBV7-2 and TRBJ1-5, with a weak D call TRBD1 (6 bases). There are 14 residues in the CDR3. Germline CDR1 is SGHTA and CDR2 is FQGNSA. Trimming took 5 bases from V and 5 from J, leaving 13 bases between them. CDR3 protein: CASSQQGNDQPQHF. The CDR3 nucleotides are TGTGCCAGCAGCCAACAGGGCAATGATCAGCCCCAGCATTTT. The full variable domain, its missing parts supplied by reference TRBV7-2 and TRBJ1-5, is GAGVSQSPSNKVTEKGKDVELRCDPISGHTALYWYRQSLGQGLEFLIYFQGNSAPDKSGLPSDRFSAERTGGSVSTLTIQRTQQEDSAVYLCASSQQGNDQPQHFGDGTRLSIL.

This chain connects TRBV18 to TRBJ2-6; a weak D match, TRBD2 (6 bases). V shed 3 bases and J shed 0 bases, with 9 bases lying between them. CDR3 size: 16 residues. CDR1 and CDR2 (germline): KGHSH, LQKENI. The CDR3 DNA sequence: TGTGCCAGCTCACCTACGGACTACTCTGGGGCCAACGTCCTGACTTTC. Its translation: CASSPTDYSGANVLTF.

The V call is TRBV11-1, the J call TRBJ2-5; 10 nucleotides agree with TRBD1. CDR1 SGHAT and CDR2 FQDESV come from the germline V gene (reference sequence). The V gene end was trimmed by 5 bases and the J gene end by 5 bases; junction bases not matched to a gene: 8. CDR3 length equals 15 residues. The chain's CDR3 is CASSPDRGPRETQYF. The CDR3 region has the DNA TGTGCCAGCAGCCCCGACAGGGGGCCGAGGGAGACCCAGTACTTC. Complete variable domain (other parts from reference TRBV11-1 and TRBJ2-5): EAEVAQSPRYKITEKSQAVAFWCDPISGHATLYWYRQILGQGPELLVQFQDESVVDDSQLPKDRFSAERLKGVDSTLKIQPAELGDSAMYLCASSPDRGPRETQYFGPGTRLLVL.

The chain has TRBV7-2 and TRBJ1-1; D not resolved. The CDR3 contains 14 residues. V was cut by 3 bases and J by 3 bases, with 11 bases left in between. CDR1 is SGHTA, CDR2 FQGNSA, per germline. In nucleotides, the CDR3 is TGTGCCAGCAGCTTCCGGGCCGGGGACACTGAAGCTTTCTTT. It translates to CASSFRAGDTEAFF.

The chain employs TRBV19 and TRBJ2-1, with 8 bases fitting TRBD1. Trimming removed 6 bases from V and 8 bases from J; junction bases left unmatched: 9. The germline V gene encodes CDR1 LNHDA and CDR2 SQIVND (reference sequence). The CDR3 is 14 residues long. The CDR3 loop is CASRPWTGYDEQFF. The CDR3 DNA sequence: TGTGCCAGTAGGCCGTGGACAGGGTATGATGAGCAGTTCTTC.

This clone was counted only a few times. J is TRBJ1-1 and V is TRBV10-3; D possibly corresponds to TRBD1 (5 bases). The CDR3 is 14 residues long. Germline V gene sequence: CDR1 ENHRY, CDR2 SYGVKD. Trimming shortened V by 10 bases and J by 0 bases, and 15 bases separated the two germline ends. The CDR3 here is CATSRDGMNTEAFF. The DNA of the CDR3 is TGTGCCACCTCGCGGGACGGTATGAACACTGAAGCTTTCTTT.

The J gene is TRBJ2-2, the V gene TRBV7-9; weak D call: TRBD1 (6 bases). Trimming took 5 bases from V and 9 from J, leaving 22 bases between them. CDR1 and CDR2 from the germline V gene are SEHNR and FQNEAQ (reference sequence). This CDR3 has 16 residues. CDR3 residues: CASSARQGNEGRELFF. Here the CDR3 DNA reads TGTGCCAGCAGCGCCCGCCAGGGGAACGAAGGGAGGGAGCTGTTTTTT.

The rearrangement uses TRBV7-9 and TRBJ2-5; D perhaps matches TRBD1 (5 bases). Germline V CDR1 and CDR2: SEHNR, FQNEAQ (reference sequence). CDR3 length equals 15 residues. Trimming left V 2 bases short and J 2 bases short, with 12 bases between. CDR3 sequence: CASSLRPRQQETQYF. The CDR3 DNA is TGTGCCAGCAGCTTAAGGCCGAGACAGCAAGAGACCCAGTACTTC.

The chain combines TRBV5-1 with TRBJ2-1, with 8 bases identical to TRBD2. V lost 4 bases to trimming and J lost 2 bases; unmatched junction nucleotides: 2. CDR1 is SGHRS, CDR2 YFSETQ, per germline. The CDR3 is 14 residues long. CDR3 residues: CASSIAGTYNEQFF. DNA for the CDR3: TGCGCCAGCAGCATAGCGGGGACCTACAATGAGCAGTTCTTC.

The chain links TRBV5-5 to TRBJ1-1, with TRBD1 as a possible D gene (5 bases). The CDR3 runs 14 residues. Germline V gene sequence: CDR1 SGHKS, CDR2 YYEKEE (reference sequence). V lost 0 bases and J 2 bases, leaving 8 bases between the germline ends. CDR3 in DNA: TGTGCCAGCAGCTTGGGACAGCGAAACACTGAAGCTTTCTTT. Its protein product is CASSLGQRNTEAFF.

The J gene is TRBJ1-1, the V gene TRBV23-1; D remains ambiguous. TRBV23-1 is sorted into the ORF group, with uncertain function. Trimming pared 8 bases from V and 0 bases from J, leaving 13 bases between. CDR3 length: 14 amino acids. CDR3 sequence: CASGGVFMNTEAFF. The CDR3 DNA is TGCGCCAGCGGAGGAGTGTTCATGAACACTGAAGCTTTCTTT.

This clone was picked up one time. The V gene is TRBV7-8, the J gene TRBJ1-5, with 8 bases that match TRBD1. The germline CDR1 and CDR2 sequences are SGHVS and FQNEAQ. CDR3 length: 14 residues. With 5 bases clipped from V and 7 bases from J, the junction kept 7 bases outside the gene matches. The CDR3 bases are TGTGCCAGCAGCCGAGACAGGGGCGGCCAGCCCCAGCATTTT. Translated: CASSRDRGGQPQHF.

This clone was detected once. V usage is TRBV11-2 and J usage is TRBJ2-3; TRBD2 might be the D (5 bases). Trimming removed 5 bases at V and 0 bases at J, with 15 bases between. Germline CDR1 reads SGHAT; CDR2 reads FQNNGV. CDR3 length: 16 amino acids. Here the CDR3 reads CASSLKRGLSTDTQYF. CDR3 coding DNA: TGTGCCAGCAGCCTAAAGCGCGGGCTAAGCACAGATACGCAGTATTTT. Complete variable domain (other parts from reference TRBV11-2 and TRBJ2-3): EAGVAQSPRYKIIEKRQSVAFWCNPISGHATLYWYQQILGQGPKLLIQFQNNGVVDDSQLPKDRFSAERLKGVDSTLKIQPAKLEDSAVYLCASSLKRGLSTDTQYFGPGTRLTVL.

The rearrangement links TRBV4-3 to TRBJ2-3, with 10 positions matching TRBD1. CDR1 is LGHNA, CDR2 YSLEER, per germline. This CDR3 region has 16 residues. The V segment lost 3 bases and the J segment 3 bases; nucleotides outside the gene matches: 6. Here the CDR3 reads CASSQGTGVGTDTQYF. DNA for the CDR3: TGCGCCAGCAGCCAGGGGACAGGGGTAGGAACAGATACGCAGTATTTT.

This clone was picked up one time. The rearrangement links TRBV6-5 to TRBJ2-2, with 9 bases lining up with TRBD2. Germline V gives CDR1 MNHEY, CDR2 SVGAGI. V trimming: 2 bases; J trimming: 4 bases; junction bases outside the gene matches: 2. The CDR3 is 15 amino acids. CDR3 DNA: TGTGCCAGCAGTTACGCGGGGGGGCGCACCGGGGAGCTGTTTTTT. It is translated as CASSYAGGRTGELFF.

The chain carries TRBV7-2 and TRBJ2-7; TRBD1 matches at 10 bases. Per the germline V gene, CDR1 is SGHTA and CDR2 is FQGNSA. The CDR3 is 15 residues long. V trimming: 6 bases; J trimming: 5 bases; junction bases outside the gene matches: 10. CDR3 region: CASSFRQGAGNEQYF. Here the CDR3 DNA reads TGTGCCAGCAGTTTTAGACAGGGGGCAGGGAACGAGCAGTACTTC.

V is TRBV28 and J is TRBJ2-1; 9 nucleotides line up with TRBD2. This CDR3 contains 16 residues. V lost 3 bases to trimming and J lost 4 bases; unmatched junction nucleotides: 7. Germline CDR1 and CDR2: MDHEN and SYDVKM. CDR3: CASSLEGGRGYNEQFF. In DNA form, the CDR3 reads TGTGCCAGCAGTTTGGAGGGCGGGAGGGGGTACAATGAGCAGTTCTTC.

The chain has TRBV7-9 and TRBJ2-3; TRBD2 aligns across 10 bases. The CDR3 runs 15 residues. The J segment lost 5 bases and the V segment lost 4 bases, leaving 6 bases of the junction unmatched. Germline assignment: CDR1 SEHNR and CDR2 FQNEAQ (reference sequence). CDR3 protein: CASSYRGTSEDTQYF. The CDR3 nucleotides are TGTGCCAGCAGCTATAGGGGGACTAGCGAAGATACGCAGTATTTT.

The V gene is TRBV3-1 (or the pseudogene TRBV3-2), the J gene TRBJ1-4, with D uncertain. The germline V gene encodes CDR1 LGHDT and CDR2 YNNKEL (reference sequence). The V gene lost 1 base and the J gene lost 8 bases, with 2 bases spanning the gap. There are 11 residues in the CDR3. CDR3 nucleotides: TGTGCCAGCAGCCAAGTAGAAAAACTGTTTTTT. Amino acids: CASSQVEKLFF.

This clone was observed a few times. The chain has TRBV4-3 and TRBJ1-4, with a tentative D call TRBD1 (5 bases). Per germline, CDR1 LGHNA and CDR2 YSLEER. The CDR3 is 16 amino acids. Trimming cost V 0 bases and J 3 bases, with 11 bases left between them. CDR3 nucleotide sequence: TGCGCCAGCAGCCAAGATAAGGTCAGGGCTAATGAAAAACTGTTTTTT. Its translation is CASSQDKVRANEKLFF.

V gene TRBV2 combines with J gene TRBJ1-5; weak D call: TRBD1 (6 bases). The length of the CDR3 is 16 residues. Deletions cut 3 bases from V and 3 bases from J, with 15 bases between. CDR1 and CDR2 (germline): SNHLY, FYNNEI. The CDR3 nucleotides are TGTGCCAGCAGTGAGGGGGGGCGCCGGTACAATCAGCCCCAGCATTTT. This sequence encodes CASSEGGRRYNQPQHF.

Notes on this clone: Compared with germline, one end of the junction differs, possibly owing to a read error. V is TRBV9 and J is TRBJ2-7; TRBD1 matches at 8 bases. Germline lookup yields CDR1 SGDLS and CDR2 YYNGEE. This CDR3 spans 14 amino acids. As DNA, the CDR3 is TGTGCCAGCAGCGCCACAGGGGGTTCCTCCGAGCAGTACTTC. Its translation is CASSATGGSSEQYF.

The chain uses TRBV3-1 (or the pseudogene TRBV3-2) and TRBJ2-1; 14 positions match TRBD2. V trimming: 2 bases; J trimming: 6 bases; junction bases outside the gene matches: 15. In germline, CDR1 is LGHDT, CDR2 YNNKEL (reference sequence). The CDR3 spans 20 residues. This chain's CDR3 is CASSQFSLVQGTSGGNEQFF. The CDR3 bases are TGTGCCAGCAGCCAATTTTCCTTAGTCCAGGGGACTAGCGGGGGCAATGAGCAGTTCTTC.

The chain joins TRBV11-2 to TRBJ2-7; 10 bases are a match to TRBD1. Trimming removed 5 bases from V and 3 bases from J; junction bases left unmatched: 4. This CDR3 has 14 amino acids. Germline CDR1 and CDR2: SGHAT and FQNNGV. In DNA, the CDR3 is TGTGCCAGCAGCCCCCGGACAGGGGGCTACGAGCAGTACTTC. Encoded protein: CASSPRTGGYEQYF.

This CDR3 reads CASSLETGGREKLFF. The DNA of the CDR3 is TGTGCCAGCAGTCTCGAGACAGGGGGGCGTGAAAAACTGTTTTTT. The J gene is TRBJ1-4, the V gene TRBV28, with TRBD1 matching 9 bases. The CDR3 contains 15 residues. The germline V gene has CDR1 MDHEN and CDR2 SYDVKM. Unmatched junction bases numbered 8, after V lost 5 bases and J lost 7 bases.